This TCR beta chain derives from a study of shared clonotypes between healthy human individuals. Study background: Each donor had three CD4 naive, three CD4 memory, two CD8 naive and one CD8 memory plate.

The V and J ends lost 1 base and 8 bases respectively, with 15 bases between them. CDR1 LGHNT and CDR2 FRNRAP come from the germline V gene. This CDR3 is 15 amino acids long. As concerns this clone: Its antigen is as yet unknown.

Data came from immunoSEQ multiplex PCR; TCRdb stores just in-frame clones and leaves some out. The table includes about 2 million clones, about 94% detected once. Broader study findings: Sequencing depth was predicted to influence how clonotypes are shared among donors. Between a few donors, naive CD4 clonotypes were shared at a level of about 5%. The generation probabilities recorded for non-shared clonotypes fell below those of clonotypes shared by all four donors.

Positive CCR7 selection of CD45RO-negative cells yielded the naive CD8 cells, and terminally differentiated effector memory CD45RA+ cells were excluded. The sequenced sample consisted of naive CD8+ T cells sorted from blood. The clonotype was recovered from a man between 18 and 35 years old in good health. The rearrangement joins TRBV12-5 to TRBJ2-4, with D possibly TRBD2 on 5 matching bases. CDR3 protein: CASGLDPTSLDIQYF. The CDR3 region has the DNA TGTGCTAGTGGTTTGGACCCAACTAGTTTAGACATTCAGTACTTC.